Presented here are 20 T cell receptor beta chains from one specimen sequenced in a study of response to subunit inactivated influenza vaccine. Each CDR3 protein gets one entry after TCRdb re-called the RT-PCR reads with MiXCR. Of some 850,000 distinct CDR3 sequences listed, less than 20% are singletons. The specimen comprised PBMCs from blood, sampled more than 4 days after vaccination. These receptors were collected from a man aged 45 to 65 who received an inactivated influenza vaccine.

This clonotype was found many times. J is TRBJ2-6 and V is TRBV12-3 or TRBV12-4; D may be TRBD2 (6 bases). The CDR3 extends over 15 amino acids. The V end was cut by 3 bases, the J end by 0 bases, with 6 bases between. The CDR3 sequence: CASSLTSSGANVLTF. The CDR3 nucleotides are TGTGCCAGCAGTTTGACTAGCTCTGGGGCCAACGTCCTGACTTTC.

Here the CDR3 DNA reads TGTGCCAGCGGGGAGCGGGCCAGTGAGCAGTACTTC. Translation gives CASGERASEQYF. The chain links TRBV3-1 to TRBJ2-7; a possible D gene is TRBD2 (6 bases). The CDR3 totals 12 residues. V was pared by 8 bases and J by 7 bases, with 15 bases between. The germline V gene encodes CDR1 LGHDT and CDR2 YNNKEL (reference sequence).

The genes are TRBV20-1 and TRBJ2-5; 13 nucleotides match TRBD2. The CDR3 extends over 14 amino acids. With V trimmed by 6 bases and J by 7 bases, 8 bases remained unmatched. Germline CDR1 and CDR2: DFQATT and SNEGSKA (reference sequence). CDR3 protein: CSAAGLAGVGTQYF. As DNA, the CDR3 is TGCAGTGCCGCCGGACTAGCGGGAGTGGGGACCCAGTACTTC.

This clonotype was seen at least ten times. The chain links TRBV29-1 to TRBJ2-5; 10 bases map to TRBD1. Germline V gene lookup returns CDR1 SQVTM and CDR2 ANQGSEA. This CDR3 is 13 amino acids long. J was trimmed by 4 bases and V by 6 bases; bases with no gene match: 5. CDR3 residues: CSVGGQGRETQYF. The CDR3 coding sequence is TGCAGCGTGGGGGGACAGGGGAGAGAGACCCAGTACTTC.

The J gene is TRBJ2-1, the V gene TRBV6-1; perhaps D is TRBD1 or TRBD2 (5 bases each). The CDR3 length is 14 residues. In germline, CDR1 is MNHNS, CDR2 SASEGT. Between the trimmed V and J ends, which lost 5 bases and 8 bases, there was a span of 16 bases. CDR3 DNA sequence: TGTGCCAGCAGTAGCCGGGACCAAAGGGATGAGCAGTTCTTC. Residues: CASSSRDQRDEQFF.

V gene TRBV7-2 combines with J gene TRBJ1-6; D unclear. The CDR3 sequence is 17 residues long. In germline, CDR1 is SGHTA, CDR2 FQGNSA. V was pared by 0 bases and J by 0 bases, with 9 bases between. The CDR3 nucleotides read TGTGCCAGCAGCTTAGCGGGTTGGGGCTCCTATAATTCACCCCTCCACTTT. Protein: CASSLAGWGSYNSPLHF.

This clonotype was observed a few times. The V and J genes are TRBV10-3 and TRBJ2-3, with TRBD2 identical over 11 bases. The length of the CDR3 is 15 residues. Unmatched junction bases numbered 4, after V lost 8 bases and J lost 0 bases. CDR1 and CDR2 (germline): ENHRY, SYGVKD. The CDR3 protein is CAIRRTSGSTDTQYF. Here the CDR3 DNA reads TGTGCCATCCGAAGGACTAGCGGGAGCACAGATACGCAGTATTTT.

This clonotype showed up just a few times. CDR3 amino acids: CASSFSSGGHLSDTQYF. CDR3 DNA: TGTGCCAGCAGTTTCTCAAGCGGGGGCCATTTATCAGATACGCAGTATTTT. The chain recombines TRBV12-3 or TRBV12-4 with TRBJ2-3, with 8 positions matching TRBD2. This CDR3 contains 17 residues. V gave up 3 bases and J gave up 4 bases; unmatched junction bases: 12.

In its sample, this clonotype was seen many times. The genes are TRBV20-1 and TRBJ2-2, with D maybe TRBD2 (7 bases). The length of the CDR3 is 19 residues. The ends were cut back, 1 base at V and 0 bases at J, with 21 bases in the middle. Germline V gene lookup returns CDR1 DFQATT and CDR2 SNEGSKA (reference sequence). The CDR3: CSARAGGEWGPTNTGELFF. CDR3 DNA: TGCAGTGCTAGAGCGGGGGGCGAGTGGGGACCGACGAACACCGGGGAGCTGTTTTTT.

At least ten counts were recorded for this clonotype. The genes are TRBV24-1 and TRBJ2-5; D ambiguous. Germline loops: CDR1 KGHDR, CDR2 SFDVKD. CDR3 length: 11 amino acids. The V gene lost 3 bases and the J gene lost 3 bases, with 1 base spanning the gap. The CDR3 DNA follows: TGTGCCACCAGTGATAAAGAGACCCAGTACTTC. Its protein is CATSDKETQYF.

The chain carries TRBV6-2 or TRBV6-3 and TRBJ2-6, with unresolved D. This CDR3 contains 17 residues. V was trimmed by 0 bases and J by 0 bases, leaving 9 bases between them. Germline CDR1 reads MNHEY; CDR2 reads SVGEGT. The CDR3 loop is CASSYSGFLSGANVLTF. The CDR3 DNA reads as TGTGCCAGCAGTTACTCAGGCTTTCTCTCTGGGGCCAACGTCCTGACTTTC.

The V gene is TRBV7-6, the J gene TRBJ2-5; D perhaps matches TRBD1 (6 bases). Trimming shortened V by 6 bases and J by 5 bases, and 22 bases separated the two germline ends. The length of the CDR3 is 16 residues. The germline CDR1 and CDR2 sequences are SGHVS and FNYEAQ. The CDR3 bases are TGTGCCAGCAGACGGATTTCCCCGGACAGTCAGGAGACCCAGTACTTC. It yields the protein CASRRISPDSQETQYF.

J is TRBJ2-2 and V is TRBV11-1; 8 bases line up with TRBD1. The V gene end was trimmed by 3 bases and the J gene end by 0 bases; junction bases not matched to a gene: 9. CDR1 SGHAT and CDR2 FQDESV come from the germline V gene (reference sequence). There are 18 residues in the CDR3. CDR3 sequence: CASSFRAPGQANTGELFF. The CDR3 coding sequence is TGTGCCAGCAGCTTTAGAGCTCCGGGACAGGCGAACACCGGGGAGCTGTTTTTT.

The CDR3 spells CASTPPRGSETQYF. The CDR3 DNA reads as TGTGCCAGCACCCCCCCGCGAGGGTCAGAGACCCAGTACTTC. This chain uses TRBV6-2 or TRBV6-3 with TRBJ2-5; the D gene is possibly TRBD2 (5 bases). Germline CDR1 reads MNHEY; CDR2 reads SVGEGT. The ends were cut back, 7 bases at V and 4 bases at J, with 16 bases in the middle. The CDR3 covers 14 residues.

This sequence joins TRBV12-3 or TRBV12-4 and TRBJ2-5; TRBD2 might be the D (5 bases). The CDR3 length is 14 residues. Trimming cost V 6 bases and J 4 bases, with 15 bases left between them. The CDR3 coding sequence is TGTGCCAGCAGGGCAACTAGGGCGGGAGAGACCCAGTACTTC. This translates into CASRATRAGETQYF.

This clonotype came up many times. The J gene is TRBJ2-7, the V gene TRBV29-1; tentative D call: TRBD2 (6 bases). This CDR3 spans 14 amino acids. The V and J ends lost 1 base and 4 bases respectively, with 14 bases between them. Germline values: CDR1 SQVTM, CDR2 ANQGSEA. DNA of the CDR3: TGCAGCGTTGAAGTTCACGGGAGAAGATACGAGCAGTACTTC. This sequence encodes CSVEVHGRRYEQYF.

The chain uses TRBV14 and TRBJ1-1, with no clear D. Trimming stripped 2 bases from V and 5 bases from J, with 9 bases between. The CDR3 loop spans 13 amino acids. CDR1 SGHDN and CDR2 FVKESK come from the germline V gene. The CDR3, as DNA: TGTGCCAGCAGCCAACAGTCGAGGACTGAAGCTTTCTTT. Protein product: CASSQQSRTEAFF.

This clonotype came up a few times. The chain carries TRBV11-2 and TRBJ2-3; D unresolved. CDR3 length: 13 amino acids. Germline V gene data show CDR1 as SGHAT and CDR2 as FQNNGV. V was trimmed by 1 base and J by 4 bases, leaving 6 bases between them. The CDR3 loop reads CASSLAKPDTQYF. The CDR3 DNA reads TGTGCCAGCAGCTTAGCCAAGCCAGATACGCAGTATTTT.

This clonotype has more than one count but fewer than ten. The chain joins TRBV7-8 to TRBJ2-1, with a tentative D call TRBD2 (6 bases). Germline V gene data show CDR1 as SGHVS and CDR2 as FQNEAQ. Trimming stripped 7 bases from V and 0 bases from J, with 16 bases between. The CDR3 contains 16 residues. CDR3 protein: CASNQTSPSSYNEQFF. For the CDR3, the DNA is TGTGCCAGCAATCAAACTAGCCCGAGCTCCTACAATGAGCAGTTCTTC.

The chain has TRBV20-1 and TRBJ2-7; 10 nucleotides align to TRBD1. CDR1 and CDR2 (germline): DFQATT, SNEGSKA (reference sequence). This CDR3 has 13 amino acids. The ends lost 5 bases at V and 5 bases at J; junction bases unmatched: 6. The CDR3 DNA follows: TGCAGTGCTGCCCGGGACAGGGGTAACGAGCAGTACTTC. It encodes CSAARDRGNEQYF.